This TCR beta chain was obtained from a study of PD-1 blockade in classical Hodgkin lymphoma. Findings and caveats of the study: The study found complete responders had baseline diversity similar to newly diagnosed patients.

Concerning this clone: Its antigen is currently unknown.

All patients experienced relapse after autologous stem cell transplantation, and brentuximab vedotin exposure was variable. Only in-frame clones appear in the TCRdb table, and some are missing; sequencing was by immunoSEQ multiplex PCR. Among about 22,000 clones, about 78% were seen once, and the ten largest hold about 17%. CDR1 is MNHNS, CDR2 SASEGT, per germline. The CDR3 sequence is 13 residues long. Trimming took 4 bases from V and 4 from J; bases not matched to a gene: 1. The TCR comes from a human donor with classical Hodgkin lymphoma. V is TRBV6-1 and J is TRBJ2-3, with 8 bases that match TRBD1. The specimen comprised peripheral blood mononuclear cells (PBMCs), sampled before the second cycle of nivolumab. The CDR3, as DNA: TGTGCCAGCAGTGGGACAGGGTCAGATACGCAGTATTTT. As protein: CASSGTGSDTQYF.